This TCR beta chain stems from a study of cytomegalovirus exposure and HLA in healthy donors. Across the study: In an earlier analysis, around 120 million unique TCR beta sequences were found from about 190 million T cells.

A multiplex PCR was run with 60 Vbeta primers and 13 Jbeta primers. Sequenced by immunoSEQ multiplex PCR; TCRdb stores in-frame clones only, minus some. Here the sample table reports tens of thousands of clones. As for this clone: Its antigen is not known.

This CDR3 has 15 amino acids. The germline V and J ends were trimmed by 0 bases and 4 bases, with 13 bases remaining between them. Germline CDR1 is SGDLS and CDR2 is YYNGEE. Study findings and constraints: It was likely that a cluster of highly shared sequence variants was a sequencing artifact.

The rearrangement joins TRBV9 to TRBJ1-2, with D possibly being TRBD1 (6 bases). Sequenced: PBMCs. The origin of this receptor is a male donor in good health and CMV-seropositive. This CDR3 is CASSVGNRESYGYTF. The DNA of the CDR3 is TGTGCCAGCAGCGTAGGGAACAGGGAAAGCTATGGCTACACCTTC.